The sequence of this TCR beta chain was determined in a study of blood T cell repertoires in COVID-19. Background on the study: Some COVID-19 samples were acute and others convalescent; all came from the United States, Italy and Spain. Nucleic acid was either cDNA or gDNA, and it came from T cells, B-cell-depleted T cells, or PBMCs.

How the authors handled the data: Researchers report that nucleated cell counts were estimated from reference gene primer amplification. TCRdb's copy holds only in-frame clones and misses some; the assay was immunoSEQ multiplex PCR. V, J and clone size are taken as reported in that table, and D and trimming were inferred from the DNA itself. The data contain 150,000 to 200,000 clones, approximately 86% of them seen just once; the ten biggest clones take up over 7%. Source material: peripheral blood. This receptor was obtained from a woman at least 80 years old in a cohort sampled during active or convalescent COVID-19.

The CDR3 sequence is CAWARDSLNYGYTF. In DNA, the CDR3 is TGTGCCTGGGCCCGGGACAGCCTTAACTATGGCTACACCTTC. The V call is TRBV30, the J call TRBJ1-2, with TRBD1 matching 7 bases. The ends lost 5 bases at V and 1 base at J; junction bases unmatched: 7. Germline V gives CDR1 GTSNPN, CDR2 SVGIG (reference sequence). The CDR3 contains 14 residues.